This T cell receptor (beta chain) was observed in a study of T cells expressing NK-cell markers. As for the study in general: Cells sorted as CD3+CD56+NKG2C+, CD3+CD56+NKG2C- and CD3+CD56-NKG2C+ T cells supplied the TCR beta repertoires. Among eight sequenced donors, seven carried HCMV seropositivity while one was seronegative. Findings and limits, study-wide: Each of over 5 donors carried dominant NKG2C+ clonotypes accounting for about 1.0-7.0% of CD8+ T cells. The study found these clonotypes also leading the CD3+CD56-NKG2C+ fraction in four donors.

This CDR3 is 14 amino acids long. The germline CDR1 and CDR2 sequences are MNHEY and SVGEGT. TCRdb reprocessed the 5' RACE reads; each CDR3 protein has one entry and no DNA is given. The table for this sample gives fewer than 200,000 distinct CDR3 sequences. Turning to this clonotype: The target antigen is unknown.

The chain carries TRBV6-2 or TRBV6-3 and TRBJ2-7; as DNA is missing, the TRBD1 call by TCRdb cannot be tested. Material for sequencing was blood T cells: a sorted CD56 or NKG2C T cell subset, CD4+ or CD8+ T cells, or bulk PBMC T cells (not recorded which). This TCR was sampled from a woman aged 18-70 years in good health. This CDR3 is CASSHPDRGREQYF.